The text below deals with one T cell receptor beta chain. The antigen remains undetermined. This record belongs to a study of CD8 T cells in ankylosing spondylitis. Regarding the study as a whole: A TCR beta motif of about 8 highly homologous variants seemed to mark ankylosing spondylitis blood. Reports of some motif variants in reactive arthritis synovial fluid and blood predate this one. From matched ankylosing spondylitis synovial fluid, disease-linked clones were reportedly recovered at significantly enriched levels.

TCRdb recomputed calls from the 5' RACE reads with MiXCR, one row per CDR3 protein. In the table there are 180,000 or so distinct CDR3 sequences, around a tenth of which are singletons. Sequencing input: blood, either unsorted or a sorted T cell fraction (not recorded which). This TCR derives from a male donor with ankylosing spondylitis or in good health (not recorded which).

CDR3 DNA: TGTGCCAGCAGCCAGGGGGACAGGGCCTACACTGAAGCTTTCTTT. This translates into CASSQGDRAYTEAFF. The J gene is TRBJ1-1, the V gene TRBV5-6, with 9 positions matching TRBD1. The CDR3 is 15 residues long. The germline gives CDR1 SGHDT, CDR2 YYEEEE. The trim removed 4 bases at V and 3 bases at J, leaving 7 bases unmatched.